A selection of T cell receptor beta chains follows, all from one sample in a study of control samples from healthy donors and cancer patients. Generated by immunoSEQ multiplex PCR, the TCRdb table keeps only in-frame clones and is missing some. The sample comprises roughly 28,000 clones, 70% to 85% of which are singletons, and around 20% rests with the top ten. The sample was PBMCs. The receptors were sampled from a man in his fifties or sixties with head and neck cancer. Both conserved end residues are part of each CDR3. Fields, in order: D gene, J gene, V gene, CDR3 length, clone size, CDR3 protein, CDR3 DNA. A D gene is named only where the DNA matches it firmly. Clone size, where shown, is once, few, many, or a class for clones that have expanded.

D gene: TRBD1; J gene: TRBJ2-7; V gene: TRBV5-8; CDR3 length: 13; clone size: few; CDR3 protein: CASSSGQFYEQYF; CDR3 DNA: TGTGCCAGCAGCTCGGGACAGTTTTACGAGCAGTACTTC
D gene: TRBD2; J gene: TRBJ2-7; V gene: TRBV3-1/TRBV3-2; CDR3 length: 16; clone size: -; CDR3 protein: CASSPTTSGSSYEQYF; CDR3 DNA: TGTGCCAGCAGCCCAACCACTAGCGGGAGTTCCTACGAGCAGTACTTC
D gene: -; J gene: TRBJ2-7; V gene: TRBV4-2; CDR3 length: 13; clone size: -; CDR3 protein: CASQESFGYEQYF; CDR3 DNA: TGTGCCAGCCAGGAGTCTTTTGGGTACGAGCAGTACTTC
D gene: TRBD2; J gene: TRBJ2-7; V gene: TRBV6-5; CDR3 length: 15; clone size: few; CDR3 protein: CASSYSTSGRSEQYF; CDR3 DNA: TGTGCCAGCAGTTACTCGACTAGCGGGAGAAGCGAGCAGTACTTC
D gene: TRBD1; J gene: TRBJ1-1; V gene: TRBV30; CDR3 length: 14; clone size: -; CDR3 protein: CAWSVAGGGTEAFF; CDR3 DNA: TGTGCCTGGAGTGTGGCAGGGGGGGGCACTGAAGCTTTCTTT
D gene: TRBD1; J gene: TRBJ1-2; V gene: TRBV2; CDR3 length: 15; clone size: -; CDR3 protein: CASLPKGQGMGGYTF; CDR3 DNA: TGTGCCAGCCTACCAAAGGGACAGGGGATGGGTGGCTACACCTTC
D gene: TRBD2; J gene: TRBJ2-1; V gene: TRBV18; CDR3 length: 16; clone size: -; CDR3 protein: CASSPQSSGFYNEQFF; CDR3 DNA: TGTGCCAGCTCACCCCAATCTAGCGGCTTTTACAATGAGCAGTTCTTC
D gene: -; J gene: TRBJ1-1; V gene: TRBV9; CDR3 length: 14; clone size: -; CDR3 protein: CASSLAGGNTEAFF; CDR3 DNA: TGTGCCAGCAGCTTAGCCGGGGGGAACACTGAAGCTTTCTTT
D gene: -; J gene: TRBJ1-1; V gene: TRBV30; CDR3 length: 15; clone size: -; CDR3 protein: CAWSVRGIMNTEAFF; CDR3 DNA: TGTGCCTGGAGTGTACGGGGCATTATGAACACTGAAGCTTTCTTT
D gene: -; J gene: TRBJ1-4; V gene: TRBV10-3; CDR3 length: 14; clone size: -; CDR3 protein: CAISDGAGGEKLFF; CDR3 DNA: TGTGCCATCAGTGATGGGGCGGGGGGCGAAAAACTGTTTTTT
D gene: TRBD1; J gene: TRBJ2-4; V gene: TRBV14; CDR3 length: 15; clone size: few; CDR3 protein: CASSQIAGQGVSMYF; CDR3 DNA: TGTGCCAGCAGCCAGATAGCGGGACAGGGGGTTTCGATGTACTTC
D gene: TRBD1; J gene: TRBJ1-5; V gene: TRBV24-1; CDR3 length: 15; clone size: -; CDR3 protein: CATSDNRGPNQPQHF; CDR3 DNA: TGTGCCACCAGTGACAACAGGGGACCTAATCAGCCCCAGCATTTT
D gene: TRBD1; J gene: TRBJ1-6; V gene: TRBV11-2; CDR3 length: 13; clone size: -; CDR3 protein: CASSSDRVSPLHF; CDR3 DNA: TGTGCCAGCAGCTCTGACAGGGTTTCACCCCTCCACTTT
D gene: -; J gene: TRBJ1-1; V gene: TRBV11-2; CDR3 length: 16; clone size: -; CDR3 protein: CASSLGYRFMVTEAFF; CDR3 DNA: TGTGCCAGCAGCTTAGGGTACAGGTTTATGGTCACTGAAGCTTTCTTT
D gene: -; J gene: TRBJ2-3; V gene: TRBV9; CDR3 length: 12; clone size: few; CDR3 protein: CASSANAGTQYF; CDR3 DNA: TGTGCCAGCAGCGCCAACGCCGGTACGCAGTATTTT
D gene: TRBD1; J gene: TRBJ1-5; V gene: TRBV4-2; CDR3 length: 15; clone size: -; CDR3 protein: CASSQTGGSDQPQHF; CDR3 DNA: TGTGCCAGCAGCCAGACAGGGGGTTCGGATCAGCCCCAGCATTTT